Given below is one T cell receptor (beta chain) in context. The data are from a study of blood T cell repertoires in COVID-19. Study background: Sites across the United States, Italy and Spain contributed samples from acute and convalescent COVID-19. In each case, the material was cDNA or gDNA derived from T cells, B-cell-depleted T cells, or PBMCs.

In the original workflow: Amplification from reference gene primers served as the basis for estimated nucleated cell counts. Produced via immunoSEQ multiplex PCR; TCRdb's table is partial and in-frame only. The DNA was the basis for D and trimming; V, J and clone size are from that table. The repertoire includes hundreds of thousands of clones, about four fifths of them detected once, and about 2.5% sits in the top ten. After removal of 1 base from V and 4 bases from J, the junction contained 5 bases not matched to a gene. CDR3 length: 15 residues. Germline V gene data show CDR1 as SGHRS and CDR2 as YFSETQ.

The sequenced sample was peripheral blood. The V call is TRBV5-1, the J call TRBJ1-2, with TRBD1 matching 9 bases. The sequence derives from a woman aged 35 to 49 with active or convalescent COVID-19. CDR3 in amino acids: CASSLTGQGGYGYTF. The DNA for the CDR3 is TGCGCCAGCAGCTTGACGGGACAGGGAGGCTATGGCTACACCTTC.